Each of the 15 T cell receptor beta chains below was sequenced from the same sample in a study of shared clonotypes between healthy human individuals. This table comes from immunoSEQ multiplex PCR, and its TCRdb copy is limited to in-frame clones, with some not included. The table includes 2 million to 2.5 million clones, around 95% detected once. The sequencing input was naive CD4+ T cells sorted from blood. Documented subset: CD45RA+ positively selected. Every receptor here comes from a man younger than 35 in good health.

The chain is built from TRBV29-1 and TRBJ2-5; 11 bases fit TRBD1. The DNA end is more similar to TRBJ2-7, so the J call may be wrong. The CDR3 runs to 13 residues. The germline gives CDR1 SQVTM, CDR2 ANQGSEA. The CDR3 DNA follows: TGCAGCGTCGGGGACAGGGGGACCTACGAGCAGTACTTC. Translation: CSVGDRGTYEQYF.

About this clone: The same CDR3 can be traced to other DNA sequences in this sample. J is TRBJ2-2 and V is TRBV10-3; perhaps D is TRBD1 or TRBD2 (6 bases each). CDR1 is ENHRY, CDR2 SYGVKD, per germline. The V end was cut by 0 bases, the J end by 5 bases, with 7 bases between. CDR3 length: 14 residues. The CDR3 protein is CAISESGGTGELFF. The CDR3, as DNA: TGTGCCATCAGTGAGTCAGGGGGGACCGGGGAGCTGTTTTTT.

About this clone: Additional DNA sequences in this sample encode the identical CDR3. The chain combines TRBV2 with TRBJ2-2; maybe TRBD2 (6 bases). V was trimmed by 6 bases and J by 1 base, leaving 9 bases between them. The germline V gene has CDR1 SNHLY and CDR2 FYNNEI. CDR3 length: 14 amino acids. The CDR3 bases are TGTGCCAGCAGAGGAGGGTTGAACACCGGGGAGCTGTTTTTT. This codes for CASRGGLNTGELFF.

The J gene is TRBJ2-2, the V gene TRBV25-1; TRBD2 agrees at 11 bases. The germline V gene has CDR1 MGHDK and CDR2 SYGVNS. Germline trimming cut 7 bases from V and 7 bases from J; bases unmatched to any gene: 5. The CDR3 is 14 residues long. The CDR3 loop reads CASMLAGGHGELFF. CDR3 in DNA: TGTGCCAGCATGCTAGCGGGAGGTCACGGGGAGCTGTTTTTT.

About this clone itself: Other DNA sequences in this sample translate to the same CDR3. The chain couples TRBV10-1 to TRBJ1-3, with TRBD1 matching 7 bases. The CDR3 runs to 13 residues. With 6 bases clipped from V and 4 bases from J, the junction kept 3 bases outside the gene matches. Germline V gives CDR1 WNHNN, CDR2 SYGVQD (reference sequence). In nucleotides, the CDR3 is TGCGCCAGCAGCGGGGACAGCGGAAACACCATATATTTT. Its protein product is CASSGDSGNTIYF.

This rearrangement joins TRBV5-1 to TRBJ2-1, with D possibly matching TRBD2 (6 bases). This CDR3 is built from 14 residues. CDR1 and CDR2 (germline): SGHRS, YFSETQ. Trimming pared 0 bases from V and 9 bases from J, leaving 13 bases between. CDR3 sequence (DNA): TGCGCCAGCAGCTTGGTCGGCCGGGGGTTTGAGCAGTTCTTC. Its protein is CASSLVGRGFEQFF.

This chain joins TRBV18 and TRBJ1-1, with TRBD1 identical over 9 bases. The CDR3 has 15 amino acids. The germline V gene has CDR1 KGHSH and CDR2 LQKENI. J gave up 5 bases and V 3 bases, and 7 bases lay outside the gene matches. In DNA, the CDR3 is TGTGCCAGCTCACCCCGACAGGGGGGAGGTACTGAAGCTTTCTTT. This codes for CASSPRQGGGTEAFF.

In this sample, this clone turned up once. The rearrangement uses TRBV6-4 and TRBJ1-1, with D uncertain. Trimming stripped 5 bases from V and 4 bases from J, with 11 bases between. The germline V gene encodes CDR1 MRHNA and CDR2 SNTAGT. The CDR3 totals 13 residues. CDR3 loop: CASSPEEGTEAFF. CDR3 bases: TGTGCCAGCAGTCCCGAGGAGGGCACTGAAGCTTTCTTT.

J is TRBJ2-7 and V is TRBV2; 7 bases agree with TRBD1. J gave up 1 base and V 6 bases, and 9 bases lay outside the gene matches. Germline lookup yields CDR1 SNHLY and CDR2 FYNNEI. The CDR3 loop spans 15 amino acids. The CDR3 sequence: CASRGMGQRSYEQYF. The CDR3 DNA reads as TGTGCCAGCAGGGGAATGGGACAGCGTTCCTACGAGCAGTACTTC.

This clone was recorded once. The rearrangement uses TRBV19 and TRBJ2-2, with D possibly TRBD2 on 5 matching bases. Per the germline V gene, CDR1 is LNHDA and CDR2 is SQIVND (reference sequence). With 6 bases removed from V and 2 bases from J, the gap between germline ends came to 19 bases. The CDR3 has 17 residues. CDR3 coding DNA: TGTGCCAGTAGCCGGCTAGCTGTCCCAATTAACACCGGGGAGCTGTTTTTT. As protein: CASSRLAVPINTGELFF.

This clone came up once. V gene TRBV30 combines with J gene TRBJ2-3, with TRBD2 matching over 7 bases. The CDR3 is made up of 15 amino acids. In germline, CDR1 is GTSNPN, CDR2 SVGIG (reference sequence). The V gene end was trimmed by 3 bases and the J gene end by 2 bases; junction bases not matched to a gene: 8. In DNA, the CDR3 is TGTGCCTGGAGCCGACACGGGACTAACACAGATACGCAGTATTTT. This codes for CAWSRHGTNTDTQYF.

The gene calls are TRBV10-3 and TRBJ1-4; TRBD1 is a possible D gene (6 bases). Looked up from germline, CDR1 is ENHRY and CDR2 is SYGVKD. The length of the CDR3 is 14 residues. V lost 9 bases to trimming and J lost 5 bases, with 16 bases between them. CDR3 DNA sequence: TGTGCCATAAGAGGGCAGGGGAAGAATGAAAAACTGTTTTTT. Translated, it gives CAIRGQGKNEKLFF.

As to this clone: This specimen includes other DNA sequences encoding the same CDR3. This chain connects TRBV2 to TRBJ1-3; D is possibly TRBD1 (6 bases). Trimming removed 7 bases at V and 0 bases at J, with 7 bases between. Germline V lookup: CDR1 SNHLY, CDR2 FYNNEI. The CDR3 is 13 residues long. The CDR3 coding sequence is TGTGCCAGCACAGGGGACTCTGGAAACACCATATATTTT. Translating it yields CASTGDSGNTIYF.

V is TRBV30 and J is TRBJ1-1, with D possibly matching TRBD1 (6 bases). Per germline, CDR1 GTSNPN and CDR2 SVGIG (reference sequence). V lost 2 bases, J lost 4 bases, and 17 bases lay in between. This CDR3 comprises 15 residues. Here the CDR3 DNA reads TGTGCCTGGAGTCGGGGGCGGACGGTGACCACTGAAGCTTTCTTT. As protein: CAWSRGRTVTTEAFF.

The V gene is TRBV30, the J gene TRBJ2-5; 10 bases are shared with TRBD1. The V and J ends lost 5 bases and 1 base, in that order; junction bases with no gene match: 7. Germline CDR1 is GTSNPN and CDR2 is SVGIG (reference sequence). The CDR3 contains 15 residues. As DNA, the CDR3 is TGTGCCTGGGATCTCCGGGACAGGGGCCAAGAGACCCAGTACTTC. This codes for CAWDLRDRGQETQYF.